This T cell receptor beta chain was sequenced during a study of identical twins. General study findings and limits: Cord blood beta clonotypes that were abundant carried fewer insertions, and memory repertoires showed no such trend. Recombination models fit unrelated individuals' TCR alpha sharing but underestimated twins'.

The germline gives CDR1 MNHEY, CDR2 SMNVEV (reference sequence). With 0 bases removed from V and 6 bases from J, the gap between germline ends came to 6 bases. The CDR3 extends over 13 amino acids. As regards this clonotype: Its target is unknown.

One entry per CDR3 protein results from TCRdb running MiXCR on the 5' RACE reads. Of around 250,000 distinct CDR3 sequences detected, about 9% appear once; the ten largest clones hold less than 4%. These data also featured in a second study, about yellow fever vaccine responses in identical twins.

This TCR derives from a woman aged 18-29 years in good health. Sequenced material: CD8+ T cells sorted from blood. The gene calls are TRBV27 and TRBJ2-1; D uncertain. The CDR3 spells CASSLSLLNEQFF. For the CDR3, the DNA is TGTGCCAGCAGTTTATCACTCCTCAATGAGCAGTTCTTC.